This T cell receptor (beta chain) was documented in a study of blood T cell repertoires in COVID-19. The overall study: PBMCs, B-cell-depleted T cells, or T cells provided the cDNA or gDNA that made up the material.

The table came from immunoSEQ multiplex PCR; TCRdb's copy has only in-frame clones and leaves some out. The repertoire includes fewer than 700,000 clones, 70% to 90% of them detected once, and about 8.2% sits in the top ten. Between the trimmed V and J ends, which lost 5 bases and 4 bases, there was a span of 9 bases. Germline-derived CDR1 and CDR2 are SEHNR and FQNEAQ (reference sequence). This CDR3 has 13 residues. The chain recombines TRBV7-9 with TRBJ1-5; D unresolved. The receptor comes from a woman in her forties or fifties with COVID-19, enrolled during active disease. The specimen sequenced was peripheral blood. CDR3 sequence reads: CASSLEFNQPQHF. DNA of the CDR3: TGTGCCAGCAGCCTCGAGTTTAATCAGCCCCAGCATTTT.